This TCR beta chain was sequenced during a study of T cell responses to AZD1222 COVID-19 vaccine. The study, taken as a whole, reports: Per reports, nearly half of all spike-specific TCRs target regions that are unmutated in variants. In a largely white British group with more females than males, clonal diversity was possibly underestimated.

As for this clone: No antigen is known for it.

The assay was immunoSEQ multiplex PCR, and TCRdb's table has in-frame clones only and misses some. In the table there are more than 150,000 clones, 87% of which are singletons. This CDR3 contains 12 residues. Deletions cut 0 bases from V and 5 bases from J, with 5 bases between. The germline gives CDR1 SEHNR, CDR2 FQNEAQ (reference sequence). The starting material was peripheral blood, obtained on day 0 of MenACWY control vaccination. This TCR came from an adult in good health. The chain has TRBV7-9 and TRBJ2-7; no firm D call. CDR3 nucleotides: TGTGCCAGCAGCTTAGCCAGTAACGAGCAGTACTTC. It encodes CASSLASNEQYF.